The TCR beta chain described here comes from a study of shared clonotypes between healthy human individuals. Findings and limits, study-wide: Generally, naive subsets came out with larger estimated richness than memory subsets.

Points on this clone: Antigen unknown.

Only in-frame clones appear in the TCRdb table, and some are missing; sequencing was by immunoSEQ multiplex PCR. Here the sample spans approximately 2.4 million clones, 90% to 97% being singletons. The sample was naive CD4+ T cells sorted from blood. The subset is: CD45RA+ positively selected. The TCR originated in a man between 18 and 35 years old in good health.

The CDR3 bases are TGTGCCAGCAGCTCAACCCCGACAGGGGTGAACACTGAAGCTTTCTTT. As protein: CASSSTPTGVNTEAFF. The chain links TRBV7-9 to TRBJ1-1; 8 positions match TRBD1. V lost 4 bases to trimming and J lost 0 bases; unmatched junction nucleotides: 7. The length of the CDR3 is 16 residues. The germline V gene has CDR1 SEHNR and CDR2 FQNEAQ (reference sequence).